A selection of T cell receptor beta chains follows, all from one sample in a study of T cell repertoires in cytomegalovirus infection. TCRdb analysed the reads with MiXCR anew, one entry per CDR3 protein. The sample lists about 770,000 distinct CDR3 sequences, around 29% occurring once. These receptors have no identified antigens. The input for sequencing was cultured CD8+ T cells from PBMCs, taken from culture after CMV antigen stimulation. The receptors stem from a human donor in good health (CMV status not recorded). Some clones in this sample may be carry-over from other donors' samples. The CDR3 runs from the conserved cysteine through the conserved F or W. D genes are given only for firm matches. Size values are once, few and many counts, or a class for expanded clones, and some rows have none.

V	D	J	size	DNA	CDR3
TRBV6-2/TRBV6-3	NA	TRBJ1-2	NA	TGTGCCAGCAGTTACTCGAGCAGGGTACGCGGCTACACCTTC	CASSYSSRVRGYTF
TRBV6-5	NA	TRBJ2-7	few	TGTGCCAGCAGTTACGGCGGGCCGCTGAACGAGCAGTACTTC	CASSYGGPLNEQYF
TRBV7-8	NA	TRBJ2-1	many	TGTGCCAGCAGCTTAGTTATGGGCGGGGGCCCGACCTACAATGAGCAGTTCTTC	CASSLVMGGGPTYNEQFF
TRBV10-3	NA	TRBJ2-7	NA	TGTGCCATCGGTGAGACACCCAAGGACGAGCAGTACTTC	CAIGETPKDEQYF
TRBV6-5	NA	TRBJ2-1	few	TGTGCCAGCAGTTACTTAGCGGAACACAATGAGCAGTTCTTC	CASSYLAEHNEQFF
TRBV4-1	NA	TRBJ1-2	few	TGCGCCAGCAGCCGCGACAGCCTAAGCTACACCTTC	CASSRDSLSYTF
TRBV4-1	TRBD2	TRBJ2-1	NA	TGCGCCAGCAGCCAAGGGACTAGCGGGGGCCCGAGCTCCTACAATGAGCAGTTCTTC	CASSQGTSGGPSSYNEQFF
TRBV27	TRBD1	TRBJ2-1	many	TGTGCCAGCAGTTCAGGGGGCTCCTACAATGAGCAGTTCTTC	CASSSGGSYNEQFF
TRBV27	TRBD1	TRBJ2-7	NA	TGTGCCAGCAGCACGCTAGGGACAGCAAATTCGGAGTACTTC	CASSTLGTANSEYF
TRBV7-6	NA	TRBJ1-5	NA	TGTGCCAGCAGCCCAGGGTGGGAGGTTGGTCAGCCCCAGCATTTT	CASSPGWEVGQPQHF
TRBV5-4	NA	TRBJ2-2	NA	TGTGCCAGCAGCTTGGCCCGGGGGTACGCGAGCACCGGGGAGCTGTTTTTT	CASSLARGYASTGELFF
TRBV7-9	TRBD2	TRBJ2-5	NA	TGTGCCAGCAGCTCGCCGGGACTAGCGGGGGGCCAGTACCAAAAGACCCAGTACTTC	CASSSPGLAGGQYQKTQYF
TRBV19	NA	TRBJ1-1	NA	TGTGCCAGTAGTTGGACAGAAAAAGAAGCTTTCTTT	CASSWTEKEAFF
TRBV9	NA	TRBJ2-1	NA	TGTGCCAGCAGCGTAGCCATCGGGGGAGGGCAGTTCTTC	CASSVAIGGGQFF
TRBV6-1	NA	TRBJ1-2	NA	TGTGTCAGCAGTGAGGACGAGGGATCGGGCTATGGCTACACCTTC	CVSSEDEGSGYGYTF
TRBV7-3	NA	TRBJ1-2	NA	TGTGCCAGCAGCCCCTTCGGGGGGGGATCCCCCTATGGCTACACCTTC	CASSPFGGGSPYGYTF
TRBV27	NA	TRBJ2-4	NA	TGTGCCAGCAGGGGTTCGGGGGCGGTCAAAAACATTCAGTACTTC	CASRGSGAVKNIQYF
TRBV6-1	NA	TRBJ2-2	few	TGTGCCAGCAGTTTTTCACCGATGTTCACCGGGGAGCTGTTTTTT	CASSFSPMFTGELFF
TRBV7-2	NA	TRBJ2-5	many	TGTGCCAGCAGCTTAGCCACAGAGACCCAGTACTTC	CASSLATETQYF
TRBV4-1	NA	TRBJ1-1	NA	TGCGCCAGCAGCCAAGTACAGGGCACCACTGAAGCTTTCTTT	CASSQVQGTTEAFF
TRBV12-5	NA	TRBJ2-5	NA	TGTGCTAGTGGGATCACAGGAAGGGAGACCCAGTACTTC	CASGITGRETQYF
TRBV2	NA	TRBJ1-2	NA	TGTGCCAGCAGTGATAGTTCTGGGGAAGGGGATGGCTACACCTTC	CASSDSSGEGDGYTF
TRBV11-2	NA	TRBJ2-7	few	TGTGCCAGCAGCTTCCGGTTGGCGGGGCGAAACTACGAGCAGTACTTC	CASSFRLAGRNYEQYF
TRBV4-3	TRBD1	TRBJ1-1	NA	TGCGCCAGCAGCCAACTAGGGGGCAGGCGCGGGACTGAAGCTTTCTTT	CASSQLGGRRGTEAFF
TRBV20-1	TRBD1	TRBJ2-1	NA	TGCAGTGCCGCTAGATCGGGGACAGGCTCCTACAATGAGCAGTTCTTC	CSAARSGTGSYNEQFF
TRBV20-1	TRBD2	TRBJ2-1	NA	TGCAGTGCGCCACTAGCGGGGGAATACAATGAGCAGTTCTTC	CSAPLAGEYNEQFF
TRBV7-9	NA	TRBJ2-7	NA	TGTGCCAGCAGCCCTAAGGCCTCCTACGAGCAGTACTTC	CASSPKASYEQYF
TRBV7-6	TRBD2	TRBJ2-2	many	TGTGCCAGCAGCTTAGGCGGGGGGTACACCGGGGAGCTGTTTTTT	CASSLGGGYTGELFF
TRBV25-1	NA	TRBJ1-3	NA	TGTGCCAGCAGTGAATATTGGGCAGCCTCTGGAAACACCATATATTTT	CASSEYWAASGNTIYF
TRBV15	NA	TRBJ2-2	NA	TGTGCCACCAGCAGGGATCGAGGAACCGGGGAGCTGTTTTTT	CATSRDRGTGELFF
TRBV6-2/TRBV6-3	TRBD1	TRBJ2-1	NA	TGTGCCAGCAGAGGGACAGGGGGCGAGCAGTTCTTC	CASRGTGGEQFF
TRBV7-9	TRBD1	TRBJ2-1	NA	TGTGCCAGCAGCCCGAGTACGGGACAGGGGTTCGGCGAGCAGTTCTTC	CASSPSTGQGFGEQFF
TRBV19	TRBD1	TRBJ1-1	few	TGTGCCAGTACCCAGGGGGCCTGGAACACTGAAGCTTTCTTT	CASTQGAWNTEAFF
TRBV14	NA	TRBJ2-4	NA	TGTGCCAGCAGCCCGGGGATAGCCAAAAACATTCAGTACTTC	CASSPGIAKNIQYF
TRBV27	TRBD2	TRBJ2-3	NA	TGTGCCAGCACCCCGGGGGGGGGAGATACGCAGTATTTT	CASTPGGGDTQYF
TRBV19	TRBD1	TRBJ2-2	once	TGTGCCAGTAGGATTCCCGGGACAGGGTTTAACACCGGGGAGCTGTTTTTT	CASRIPGTGFNTGELFF
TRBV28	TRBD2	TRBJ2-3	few	TGTGCCAGCAGTCCCCCCAGACTAGCGGGGGGCACAGATACGCAGTATTTT	CASSPPRLAGGTDTQYF
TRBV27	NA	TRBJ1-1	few	TGTGCCAGCAGTACAGGGTTAGGGTTGAACACTGAAGCTTTCTTT	CASSTGLGLNTEAFF
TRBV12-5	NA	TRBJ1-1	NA	TGTGCTAGTGGTTTCCACCCCGGGCAGAAGAACACTGAAGCTTTCTTT	CASGFHPGQKNTEAFF
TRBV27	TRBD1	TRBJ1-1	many	TGTGCCAGCAGTTTTGCAGGGGGCAGGACTGAAGCTTTCTTT	CASSFAGGRTEAFF
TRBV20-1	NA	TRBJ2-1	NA	TGCAGTGCTAATCAGAGATACAATGAGCAGTTCTTC	CSANQRYNEQFF
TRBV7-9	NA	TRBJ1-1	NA	TGTGCCAGCAGCTTAGCGCAGGGGTCCTCTGAAGCTTTCTTT	CASSLAQGSSEAFF
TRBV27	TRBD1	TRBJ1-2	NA	TGTGCCAGCAGTTTGTCCGGGACAGGGGGCGATATTGTGGGCTACACCTTC	CASSLSGTGGDIVGYTF
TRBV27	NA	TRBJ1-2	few	TGTGCCACCCGCGTTCCCGGGGGTGGCTACACCTTC	CATRVPGGGYTF
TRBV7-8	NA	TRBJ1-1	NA	TGTGCCAGCAGCTTAGACGGGGGGCTGAACACTGAAGCTTTCTTT	CASSLDGGLNTEAFF
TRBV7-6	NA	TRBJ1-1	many	TGTGCCAGCAGCCGAGAGGGGCTCGGAGCTTTCTTT	CASSREGLGAFF
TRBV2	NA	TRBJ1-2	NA	TGTGCCAGCAGTGCCAAGGGCGGACAGTTTCCCTATGGCTACACCTTC	CASSAKGGQFPYGYTF
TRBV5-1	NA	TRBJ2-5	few	TGCGCCAGCAGCCGCGGGTCGGGAACCCAGTACTTC	CASSRGSGTQYF
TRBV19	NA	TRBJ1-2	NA	TGTGCCAGTAGTATAACCGGGACACCAAGGGGCTACACCTTC	CASSITGTPRGYTF
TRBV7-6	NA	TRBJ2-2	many	TGTGCCAGCTCTCTCCGTGAGCAGGGTGGCGACACCGGGGAGCTGTTTTTT	CASSLREQGGDTGELFF
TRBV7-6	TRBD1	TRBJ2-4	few	TGTGCCAGCAGGGAATGGGACAGGGACTCAATAGCCAAAAACATTCAGTACTTC	CASREWDRDSIAKNIQYF
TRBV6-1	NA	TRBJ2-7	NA	TGTGCCAGCAGTGCCCCAGAGGACACGAACGAGCAGTACTTC	CASSAPEDTNEQYF
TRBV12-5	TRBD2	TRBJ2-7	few	TGTGCTAGTGGCCTTAGCGGGGCCGTTACCTACGAGCAGTACTTC	CASGLSGAVTYEQYF
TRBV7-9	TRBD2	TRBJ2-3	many	TGTGCCAGCAGCCCCCGGCGGGGGGGCACAGATACGCAGTATTTT	CASSPRRGGTDTQYF
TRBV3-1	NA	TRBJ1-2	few	TGTGCCAGCAGTAATATGGAGGAATCGGGCTACACCTTC	CASSNMEESGYTF
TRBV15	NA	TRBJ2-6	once	TGTGCCACCAGCCACAGCTCTGGGGCCAACGTCCTGACTTTC	CATSHSSGANVLTF
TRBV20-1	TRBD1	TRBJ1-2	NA	TGCAGTGCTTTTGGACAGGGAAGTTACACCTTC	CSAFGQGSYTF
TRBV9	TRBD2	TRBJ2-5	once	TGTGCCAGCAGCGTAGAGGGCGGAGCGGGGGGCCAAGAGACCCAGTACTTC	CASSVEGGAGGQETQYF
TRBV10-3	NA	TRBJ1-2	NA	TGTGCCATCAGTGATCCCCAAGGCCCGCTCCTCTACACCTTC	CAISDPQGPLLYTF